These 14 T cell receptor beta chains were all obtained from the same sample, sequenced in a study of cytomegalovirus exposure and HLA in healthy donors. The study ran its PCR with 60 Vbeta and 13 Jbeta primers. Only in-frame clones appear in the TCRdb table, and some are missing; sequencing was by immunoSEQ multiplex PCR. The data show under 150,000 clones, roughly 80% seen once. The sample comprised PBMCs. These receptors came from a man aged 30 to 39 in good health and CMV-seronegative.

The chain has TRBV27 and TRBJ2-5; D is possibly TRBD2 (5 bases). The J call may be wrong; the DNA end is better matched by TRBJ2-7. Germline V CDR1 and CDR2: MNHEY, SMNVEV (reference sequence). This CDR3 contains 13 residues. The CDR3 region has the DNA TGTGCCAGCAGTTTTACGGGGTCCTACGAGCAGTACTTC. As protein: CASSFTGSYEQYF.

The CDR3 region has the DNA TGTGCCAGCAGTTATGGTAGCGGCTACGAGCAGTACTTC. It yields the protein CASSYGSGYEQYF. V is TRBV27 and J is TRBJ2-7; weak D call: TRBD2 (6 bases). The germline CDR1 and CDR2 sequences are MNHEY and SMNVEV (reference sequence). This CDR3 is built from 13 residues. Between the trimmed V and J ends, which lost 4 bases and 3 bases, there was a span of 10 bases.

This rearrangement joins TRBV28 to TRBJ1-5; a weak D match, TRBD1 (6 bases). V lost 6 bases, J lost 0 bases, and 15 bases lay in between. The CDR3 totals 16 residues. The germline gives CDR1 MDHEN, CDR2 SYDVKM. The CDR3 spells CASRRGQFLSNQPQHF. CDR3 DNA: TGTGCCAGCAGACGCGGACAGTTCCTTAGCAATCAGCCCCAGCATTTT.

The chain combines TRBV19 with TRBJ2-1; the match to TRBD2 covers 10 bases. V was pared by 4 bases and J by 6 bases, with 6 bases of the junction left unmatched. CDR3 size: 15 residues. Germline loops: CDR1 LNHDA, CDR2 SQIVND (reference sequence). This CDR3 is CASSTFSSGGNEQFF. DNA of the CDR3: TGTGCCAGTAGTACCTTCTCTAGCGGGGGCAATGAGCAGTTCTTC. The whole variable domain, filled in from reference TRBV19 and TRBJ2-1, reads DGGITQSPKYLFRKEGQNVTLSCEQNLNHDAMYWYRQDPGQGLRLIYYSQIVNDFQKGDIAEGYSVSREKKESFPLTVTSAQKNPTAFYLCASSTFSSGGNEQFFGPGTRLTVL.

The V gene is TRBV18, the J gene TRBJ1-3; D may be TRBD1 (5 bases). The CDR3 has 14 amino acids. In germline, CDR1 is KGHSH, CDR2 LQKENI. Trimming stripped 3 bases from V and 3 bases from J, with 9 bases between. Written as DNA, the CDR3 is TGTGCCAGCTCACCCAGGGAGGATGGAAACACCATATATTTT. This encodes CASSPREDGNTIYF.

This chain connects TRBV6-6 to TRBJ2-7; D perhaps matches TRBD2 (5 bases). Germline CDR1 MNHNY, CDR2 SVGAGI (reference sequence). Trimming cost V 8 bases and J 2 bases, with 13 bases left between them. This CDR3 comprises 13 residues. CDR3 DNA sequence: TGTGCCAGCGCAAGATGGGAGCCCTACGAGCAGTACTTC. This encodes CASARWEPYEQYF.

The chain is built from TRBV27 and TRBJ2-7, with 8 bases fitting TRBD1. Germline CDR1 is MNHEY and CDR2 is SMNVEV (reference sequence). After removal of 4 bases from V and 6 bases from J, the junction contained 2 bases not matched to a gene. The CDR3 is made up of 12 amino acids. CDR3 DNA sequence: TGTGCCAGCAGTTGGACAGGGCTCGAGCAGTACTTC. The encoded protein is CASSWTGLEQYF.

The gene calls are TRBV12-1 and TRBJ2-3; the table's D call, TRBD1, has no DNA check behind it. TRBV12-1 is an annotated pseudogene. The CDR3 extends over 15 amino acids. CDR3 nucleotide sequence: TGTGCCAGCAGCTTTGGAAAGGGGCCGGTAGATACGCAGTATTTT. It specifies CASSFGKGPVDTQYF.

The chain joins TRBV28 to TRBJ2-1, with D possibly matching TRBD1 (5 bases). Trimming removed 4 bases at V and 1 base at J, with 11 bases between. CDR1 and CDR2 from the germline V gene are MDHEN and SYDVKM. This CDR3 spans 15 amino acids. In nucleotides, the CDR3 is TGTGCCAGCAGTTCCTCAGGGTGGTCCTACAATGAGCAGTTCTTC. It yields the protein CASSSSGWSYNEQFF.

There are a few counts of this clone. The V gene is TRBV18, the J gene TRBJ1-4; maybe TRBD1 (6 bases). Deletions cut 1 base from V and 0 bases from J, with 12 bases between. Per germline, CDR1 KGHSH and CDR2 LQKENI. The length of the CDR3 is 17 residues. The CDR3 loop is CASSPRGQPATNEKLFF. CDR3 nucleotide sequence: TGTGCCAGCTCACCACGAGGACAGCCTGCAACTAATGAAAAACTGTTTTTT.

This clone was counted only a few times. Here the CDR3 reads CASSTGEGQPQHF. As DNA, the CDR3 is TGTGCCAGTAGTACCGGGGAGGGCCAGCCCCAGCATTTT. The V gene is TRBV19, the J gene TRBJ1-5; D is undetermined. Germline V gene data show CDR1 as LNHDA and CDR2 as SQIVND (reference sequence). The CDR3 loop spans 13 amino acids. Trimming took off 4 bases at V and 7 bases at J, with 11 bases between the two ends.

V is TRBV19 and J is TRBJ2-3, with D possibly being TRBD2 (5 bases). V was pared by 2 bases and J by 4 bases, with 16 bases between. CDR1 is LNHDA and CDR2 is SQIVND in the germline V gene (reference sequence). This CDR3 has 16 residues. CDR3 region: CASSIKTGWISDTQYF. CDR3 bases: TGTGCCAGTAGTATAAAAACGGGATGGATTTCAGATACGCAGTATTTT. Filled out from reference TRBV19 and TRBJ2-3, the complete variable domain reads DGGITQSPKYLFRKEGQNVTLSCEQNLNHDAMYWYRQDPGQGLRLIYYSQIVNDFQKGDIAEGYSVSREKKESFPLTVTSAQKNPTAFYLCASSIKTGWISDTQYFGPGTRLTVL.

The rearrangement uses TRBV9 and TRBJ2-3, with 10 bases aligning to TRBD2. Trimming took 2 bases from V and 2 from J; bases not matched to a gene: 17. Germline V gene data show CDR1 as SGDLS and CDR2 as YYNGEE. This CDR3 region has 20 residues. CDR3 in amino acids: CASSVQILAGDPLNTDTQYF. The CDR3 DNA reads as TGTGCCAGCAGCGTCCAGATCCTAGCGGGAGATCCCCTAAACACAGATACGCAGTATTTT.

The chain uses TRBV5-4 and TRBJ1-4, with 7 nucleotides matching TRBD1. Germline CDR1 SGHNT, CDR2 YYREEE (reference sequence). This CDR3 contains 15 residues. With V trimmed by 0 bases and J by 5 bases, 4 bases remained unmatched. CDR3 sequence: CASSLAGGNNEKLFF. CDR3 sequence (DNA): TGTGCCAGCAGCTTGGCAGGGGGGAACAATGAAAAACTGTTTTTT.